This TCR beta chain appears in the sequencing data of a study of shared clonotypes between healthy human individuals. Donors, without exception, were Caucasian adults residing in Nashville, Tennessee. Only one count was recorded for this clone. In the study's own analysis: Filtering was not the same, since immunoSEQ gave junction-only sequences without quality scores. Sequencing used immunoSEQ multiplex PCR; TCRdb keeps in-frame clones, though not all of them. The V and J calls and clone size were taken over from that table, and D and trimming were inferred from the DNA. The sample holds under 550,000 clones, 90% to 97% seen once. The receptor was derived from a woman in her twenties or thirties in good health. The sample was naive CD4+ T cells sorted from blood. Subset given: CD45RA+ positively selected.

CDR3 nucleotides: TGTGCCAGCAGCTCCGATAGCGGGAGGGCCCAAGAGCAGTACTTC. It codes for CASSSDSGRAQEQYF. The chain uses TRBV5-4 and TRBJ2-7; the match to TRBD2 covers 11 bases. V shed 3 bases and J 7 bases; nucleotides not matched to a gene: 9. Germline assignment: CDR1 SGHNT and CDR2 YYREEE (reference sequence). This CDR3 has 15 residues.